This record looks at one T cell receptor beta chain sequence and its context. Its specificity is unknown. The sample originates from a study of T cell repertoires in cytomegalovirus infection. MiXCR was run by TCRdb on the reads, yielding one entry per CDR3 protein. The table lists about 830,000 distinct CDR3 sequences, over 25% of them singletons. Findings of the study overall: Dominant in the ex vivo response were TCR beta clonotypes restricted by HLA-C and specific for CMV.

This specimen consisted of cultured CD8+ T cells from PBMCs, obtained from culture after CMV antigen stimulation. This receptor was identified in a human donor in good health (CMV status not recorded). Some clones in this sample may be carry-over from other donors' samples.

The CDR3 protein is CASSGGRTYNEQFF. The CDR3 region has the DNA TGTGCCAGCAGCGGGGGACGGACCTACAATGAGCAGTTCTTC. The rearrangement joins TRBV25-1 to TRBJ2-1; a weak D match, TRBD2 (6 bases). The CDR3 extends over 14 amino acids. Germline V CDR1 and CDR2: MGHDK, SYGVNS. V was clipped by 6 bases and J by 2 bases, with 11 bases between them.